These T cell receptor beta chains were read from a single sample in a study of T cells in Graves' hyperthyroidism and ophthalmopathy. One entry per CDR3 protein, called by TCRdb with MiXCR from the multiplex PCR reads. Of fewer than 300,000 distinct CDR3 sequences listed, less than 30% are singletons. Specimen: blood. The source of these receptors is a man aged 35-49 years with Graves' hyperthyroidism that later progressed to Graves' ophthalmopathy. Both conserved end residues are part of each CDR3. The D gene is left open where the match is weak. Expanded clones get a size class; other rows say once, few or many, or leave the size out.

CDR3 protein: CASEGVNTGELFF
CDR3 DNA: TGTGCTAGTGAGGGTGTGAACACCGGGGAGCTGTTTTTT
clone size: -
J gene: TRBJ2-2
D gene: -
V gene: TRBV28

CDR3 protein: CASSSGRGSVEAFF
CDR3 DNA: TGTGCCAGCAGCTCCGGCCGCGGGTCGGTTGAAGCTTTCTTT
clone size: -
J gene: TRBJ1-1
D gene: -
V gene: TRBV7-2

CDR3 protein: CAIGRQGIGTEAFF
CDR3 DNA: TGTGCCATCGGTAGGCAGGGAATCGGGACTGAAGCTTTCTTT
clone size: many
J gene: TRBJ1-1
D gene: -
V gene: TRBV10-3

CDR3 protein: CASRLAGDYTGELFF
CDR3 DNA: TGTGCCAGCAGATTAGCGGGAGACTACACCGGGGAGCTGTTTTTT
clone size: -
J gene: TRBJ2-2
D gene: TRBD2
V gene: TRBV7-2

CDR3 protein: CASSLDGSSGNTIYF
CDR3 DNA: TGCGCCAGCAGCTTGGACGGCTCGTCTGGAAACACCATATATTTT
clone size: many
J gene: TRBJ1-3
D gene: -
V gene: TRBV5-1

CDR3 protein: CASSISSDGRTQYF
CDR3 DNA: TGTGCCAGTAGTATATCGTCGGACGGACGGACCCAGTACTTC
clone size: many
J gene: TRBJ2-5
D gene: -
V gene: TRBV19

CDR3 protein: CAIRGTNTEAFF
CDR3 DNA: TGTGCCATCAGGGGAACGAACACTGAAGCTTTCTTT
clone size: many
J gene: TRBJ1-1
D gene: -
V gene: TRBV10-3

CDR3 protein: CASRPGQRGGYTF
CDR3 DNA: TGTGCCAGCAGACCCGGACAGAGGGGTGGCTACACCTTC
clone size: many
J gene: TRBJ1-2
D gene: -
V gene: TRBV6-5

CDR3 protein: CASSFVSQPQHF
CDR3 DNA: TGTGCCAGCAGTTTTGTTAGTCAGCCCCAGCATTTT
clone size: -
J gene: TRBJ1-5
D gene: -
V gene: TRBV11-3

CDR3 protein: CASSPPDENTEAFF
CDR3 DNA: TGTGCCAGCTCACCACCGGATGAGAACACTGAAGCTTTCTTT
clone size: many
J gene: TRBJ1-1
D gene: -
V gene: TRBV18

CDR3 protein: CASSYRITGELFF
CDR3 DNA: TGTGCCAGCAGCTATCGAATCACCGGGGAGCTGTTTTTT
clone size: -
J gene: TRBJ2-2
D gene: -
V gene: TRBV7-2

CDR3 protein: CASSFGEKYGYTF
CDR3 DNA: TGTGCCAGCAGTTTTGGGGAGAAGTATGGCTACACCTTC
clone size: medium-sized
J gene: TRBJ1-2
D gene: -
V gene: TRBV12-3/TRBV12-4

CDR3 protein: CSVAAGARSGELFF
CDR3 DNA: TGCAGCGTTGCAGCGGGAGCACGCAGCGGGGAGCTGTTTTTT
clone size: many
J gene: TRBJ2-2
D gene: TRBD2
V gene: TRBV29-1

CDR3 protein: CASSEFVGQYF
CDR3 DNA: TGTGCCAGCAGTGAATTTGTTGGGCAGTACTTC
clone size: many
J gene: TRBJ2-7
D gene: -
V gene: TRBV2

CDR3 protein: CASSLTAALVGVDQPQHF
CDR3 DNA: TGTGCCAGCAGTTTAACAGCGGCCCTAGTAGGGGTGGACCAGCCCCAGCATTTT
clone size: -
J gene: TRBJ1-5
D gene: -
V gene: TRBV27

CDR3 protein: CASSERDSLNF
CDR3 DNA: TGTGCCAGCAGTGAGAGGGACAGCCTGAACTTC
clone size: many
J gene: TRBJ2-7
D gene: TRBD1
V gene: TRBV6-1

CDR3 protein: CASNPGVEDRGYGYTF
CDR3 DNA: TGTGCCAGTAACCCGGGAGTAGAGGACAGGGGCTATGGCTACACCTTC
clone size: many
J gene: TRBJ1-2
D gene: TRBD1
V gene: TRBV19

CDR3 protein: CASSSTGVKGELFF
CDR3 DNA: TGTGCCAGCAGTTCCACAGGGGTAAAAGGGGAGCTGTTTTTT
clone size: -
J gene: TRBJ2-2
D gene: TRBD1
V gene: TRBV12-3/TRBV12-4

CDR3 protein: CASSRYRPGQPQHF
CDR3 DNA: TGTGCCAGCAGTCGCTACAGGCCCGGGCAGCCCCAGCATTTT
clone size: -
J gene: TRBJ1-5
D gene: -
V gene: TRBV6-1

CDR3 protein: CASSLYRARETQYF
CDR3 DNA: TGTGCCAGCAGTTTGTACAGGGCACGAGAGACCCAGTACTTC
clone size: many
J gene: TRBJ2-5
D gene: -
V gene: TRBV12-3/TRBV12-4

CDR3 protein: CATLPSSEAFF
CDR3 DNA: TGTGCCACCCTCCCCTCGAGTGAAGCTTTCTTT
clone size: many
J gene: TRBJ1-1
D gene: -
V gene: TRBV6-1

CDR3 protein: CASSFPTGGNYGYTF
CDR3 DNA: TGTGCCAGCAGCTTCCCGACAGGGGGGAACTATGGCTACACCTTC
clone size: -
J gene: TRBJ1-2
D gene: TRBD1
V gene: TRBV7-2

CDR3 protein: CASSVKRGPGYGYTF
CDR3 DNA: TGTGCCAGCAGTGTCAAGAGGGGGCCAGGCTATGGCTACACCTTC
clone size: -
J gene: TRBJ1-2
D gene: TRBD1
V gene: TRBV7-2

CDR3 protein: CASSFRWEAVAFF
CDR3 DNA: TGTGCCAGCAGCTTCCGTTGGGAGGCGGTAGCTTTCTTT
clone size: many
J gene: TRBJ1-1
D gene: -
V gene: TRBV12-3/TRBV12-4

CDR3 protein: CASSYAGLGTEAFF
CDR3 DNA: TGTGCCAGCAGTTACGCAGGGTTAGGGACTGAAGCTTTCTTT
clone size: -
J gene: TRBJ1-1
D gene: -
V gene: TRBV12-3/TRBV12-4

CDR3 protein: CSAPWAAGSFYEQYF
CDR3 DNA: TGCAGTGCCCCCTGGGCTGCGGGAAGTTTCTACGAGCAGTACTTC
clone size: many
J gene: TRBJ2-7
D gene: -
V gene: TRBV20-1

CDR3 protein: CSALSGSSYEQYF
CDR3 DNA: TGCAGTGCTCTTAGCGGGTCCTCGTACGAGCAGTACTTC
clone size: few
J gene: TRBJ2-7
D gene: TRBD2
V gene: TRBV20-1

CDR3 protein: CASSSRFGRDTPAEQYF
CDR3 DNA: TGTGCCAGCAGCTCTCGCTTCGGCCGGGACACCCCTGCCGAGCAGTACTTC
clone size: many
J gene: TRBJ2-7
D gene: -
V gene: TRBV7-9

CDR3 protein: CASRLAALYGYTF
CDR3 DNA: TGTGCCAGCAGATTGGCGGCCCTCTATGGCTACACCTTC
clone size: -
J gene: TRBJ1-2
D gene: -
V gene: TRBV12-3/TRBV12-4

CDR3 protein: CASSLGGVGYTF
CDR3 DNA: TGTGCCAGCAGTTTAGGTGGGGTAGGCTACACCTTC
clone size: many
J gene: TRBJ1-2
D gene: -
V gene: TRBV12-3/TRBV12-4

CDR3 protein: CSALPTADSYEQYF
CDR3 DNA: TGCAGTGCCCTACCAACAGCGGACTCCTACGAGCAGTACTTC
clone size: many
J gene: TRBJ2-7
D gene: -
V gene: TRBV20-1

CDR3 protein: CASRRGTGKGPAEPQHF
CDR3 DNA: TGTGCCAGTAGGCGGGGGACAGGGAAGGGGCCAGCGGAGCCCCAGCATTTT
clone size: many
J gene: TRBJ1-5
D gene: TRBD1
V gene: TRBV19

CDR3 protein: CASSSPGLAGLRGYEQCF
CDR3 DNA: TGTGCCAGCAGTTCACCGGGACTAGCGGGCCTTCGGGGCTACGAGCAGTGCTTC
clone size: -
J gene: TRBJ2-7
D gene: TRBD2
V gene: TRBV28

CDR3 protein: CSAAAGTGDEQYF
CDR3 DNA: TGCAGTGCCGCTGCCGGGACAGGGGACGAGCAGTACTTC
clone size: -
J gene: TRBJ2-7
D gene: TRBD1
V gene: TRBV20-1

CDR3 protein: CASSEADSGWGTEAFF
CDR3 DNA: TGTGCCAGCAGTGAAGCCGACAGCGGTTGGGGTACTGAAGCTTTCTTT
clone size: many
J gene: TRBJ1-1
D gene: -
V gene: TRBV6-1

CDR3 protein: CASSPRLGLGGTAYEQYF
CDR3 DNA: TGTGCCAGCTCACCACGTCTGGGATTAGGGGGAACGGCCTACGAGCAGTACTTC
clone size: -
J gene: TRBJ2-7
D gene: -
V gene: TRBV18

CDR3 protein: CASSEGAGELYEQYF
CDR3 DNA: TGTGCCAGCAGTGAAGGAGCGGGAGAGCTCTACGAGCAGTACTTC
clone size: many
J gene: TRBJ2-7
D gene: TRBD2
V gene: TRBV2

CDR3 protein: CASSEMVYEQYF
CDR3 DNA: TGTGCCAGCAGTGAAATGGTATACGAGCAGTACTTC
clone size: -
J gene: TRBJ2-7
D gene: -
V gene: TRBV6-1

CDR3 protein: CSARRGDRQNIQYF
CDR3 DNA: TGCAGTGCTAGAAGGGGGGACAGACAAAACATTCAGTACTTC
clone size: -
J gene: TRBJ2-4
D gene: -
V gene: TRBV20-1

CDR3 protein: CASSERGNYGYTF
CDR3 DNA: TGTGCCAGCAGCGAGCGGGGGAACTATGGCTACACCTTC
clone size: -
J gene: TRBJ1-2
D gene: -
V gene: TRBV7-9

CDR3 protein: CASSYSTGQTYEQYF
CDR3 DNA: TGTGCCAGCAGTTACTCGACCGGACAGACCTACGAGCAGTACTTC
clone size: many
J gene: TRBJ2-7
D gene: -
V gene: TRBV6-5

CDR3 protein: CSVCSGPPDTGELFF
CDR3 DNA: TGCAGCGTCTGCAGTGGGCCCCCGGACACCGGGGAGCTGTTTTTT
clone size: -
J gene: TRBJ2-2
D gene: -
V gene: TRBV29-1

CDR3 protein: CASSFAAANTGELFF
CDR3 DNA: TGTGCCAGCAGTTTCGCGGCTGCGAACACCGGGGAGCTGTTTTTT
clone size: many
J gene: TRBJ2-2
D gene: -
V gene: TRBV12-3/TRBV12-4

CDR3 protein: CASSVSGSNYEQYF
CDR3 DNA: TGTGCCAGCAGCGTAAGCGGCAGCAATTACGAGCAGTACTTC
clone size: many
J gene: TRBJ2-7
D gene: -
V gene: TRBV9

CDR3 protein: CASSYSAWNTEAFF
CDR3 DNA: TGTGCCAGCAGTTACTCTGCCTGGAACACTGAAGCTTTCTTT
clone size: many
J gene: TRBJ1-1
D gene: -
V gene: TRBV6-5